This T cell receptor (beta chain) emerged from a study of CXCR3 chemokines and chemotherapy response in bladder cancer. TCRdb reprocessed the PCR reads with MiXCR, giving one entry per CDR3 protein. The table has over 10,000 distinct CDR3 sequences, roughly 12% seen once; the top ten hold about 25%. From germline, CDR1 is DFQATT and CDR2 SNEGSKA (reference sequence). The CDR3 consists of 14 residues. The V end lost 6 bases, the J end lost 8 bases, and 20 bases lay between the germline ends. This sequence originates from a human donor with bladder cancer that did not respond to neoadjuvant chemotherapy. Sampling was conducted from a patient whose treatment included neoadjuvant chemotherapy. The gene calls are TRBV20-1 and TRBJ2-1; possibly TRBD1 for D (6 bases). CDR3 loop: CSAWTELRVYEQFF. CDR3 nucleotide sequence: TGCAGTGCGTGGACAGAGCTTCGGGTCTATGAGCAGTTCTTC.